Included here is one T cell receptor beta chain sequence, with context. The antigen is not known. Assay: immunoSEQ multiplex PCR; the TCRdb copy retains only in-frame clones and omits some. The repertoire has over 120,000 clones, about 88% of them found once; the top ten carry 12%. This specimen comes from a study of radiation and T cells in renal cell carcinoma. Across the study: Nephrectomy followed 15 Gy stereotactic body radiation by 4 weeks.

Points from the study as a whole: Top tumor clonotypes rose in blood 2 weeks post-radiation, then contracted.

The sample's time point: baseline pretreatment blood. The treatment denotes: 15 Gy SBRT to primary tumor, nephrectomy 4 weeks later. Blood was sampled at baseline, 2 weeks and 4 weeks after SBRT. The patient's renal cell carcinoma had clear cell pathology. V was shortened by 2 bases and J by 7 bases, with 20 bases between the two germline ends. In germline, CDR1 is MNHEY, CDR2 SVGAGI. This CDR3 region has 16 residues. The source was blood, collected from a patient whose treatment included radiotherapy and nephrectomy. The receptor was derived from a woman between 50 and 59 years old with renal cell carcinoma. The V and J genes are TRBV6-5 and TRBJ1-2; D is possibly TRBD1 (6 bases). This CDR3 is CASSYSGLQGRSGYTF. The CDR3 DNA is TGTGCCAGCAGTTACAGTGGCCTACAGGGCCGGTCTGGCTACACCTTC.